This TCR beta chain was captured by sequencing in a study of cytomegalovirus exposure and HLA in healthy donors. Primers for the PCR totalled 60 Vbeta and 13 Jbeta. Method: immunoSEQ multiplex PCR; TCRdb's copy keeps in-frame clones and lacks some. The sample has more than 130,000 clones, 70% to 80% seen once; the top ten hold 5.1%. CDR3 length: 13 residues. V was pared by 6 bases and J by 6 bases, with 12 bases between. Germline-derived CDR1 and CDR2 are ENHRY and SYGVKD. Sequencing input: PBMCs. This sequence originates from a male donor in good health and CMV-seronegative. The rearrangement uses TRBV10-3 and TRBJ1-5, with a possible D match to TRBD1 (6 bases). In DNA form, the CDR3 reads TGTGCCATCAGGGCAGGGGAAGGTCAGCCCCAGCATTTT. It yields the protein CAIRAGEGQPQHF.